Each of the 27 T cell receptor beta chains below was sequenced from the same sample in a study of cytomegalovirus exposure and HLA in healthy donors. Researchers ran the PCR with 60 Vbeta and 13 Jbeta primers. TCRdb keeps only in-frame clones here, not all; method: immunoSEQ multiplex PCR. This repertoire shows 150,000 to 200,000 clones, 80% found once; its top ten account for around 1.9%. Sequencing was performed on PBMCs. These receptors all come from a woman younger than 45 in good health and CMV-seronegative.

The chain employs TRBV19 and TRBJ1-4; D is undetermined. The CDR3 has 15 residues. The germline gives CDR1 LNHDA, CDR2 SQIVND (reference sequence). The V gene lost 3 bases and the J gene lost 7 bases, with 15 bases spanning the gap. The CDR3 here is CASSMSGFSGEKLFF. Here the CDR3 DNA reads TGTGCCAGTAGTATGTCTGGGTTTTCGGGTGAAAAACTGTTTTTT.

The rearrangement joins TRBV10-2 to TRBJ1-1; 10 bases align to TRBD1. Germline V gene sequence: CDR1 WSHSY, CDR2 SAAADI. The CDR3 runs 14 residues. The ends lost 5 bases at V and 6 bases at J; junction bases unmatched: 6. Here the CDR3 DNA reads TGCGCCAGCAGTCTCGACAGGGGGCCCGCTGAAGCTTTCTTT. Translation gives CASSLDRGPAEAFF.

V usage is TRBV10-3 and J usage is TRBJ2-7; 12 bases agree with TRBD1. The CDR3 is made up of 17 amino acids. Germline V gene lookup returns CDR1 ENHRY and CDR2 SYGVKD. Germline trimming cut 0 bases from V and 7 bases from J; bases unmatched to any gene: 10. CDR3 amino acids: CAISESRPGQGAGEQYF. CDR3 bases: TGTGCCATCAGTGAGTCTAGGCCGGGACAGGGGGCTGGGGAGCAGTACTTC.

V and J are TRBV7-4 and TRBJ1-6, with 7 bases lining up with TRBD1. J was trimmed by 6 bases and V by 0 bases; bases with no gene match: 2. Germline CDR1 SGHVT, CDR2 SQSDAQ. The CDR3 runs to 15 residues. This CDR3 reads CASSLATGTNSPLHF. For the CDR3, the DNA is TGTGCCAGCAGCTTAGCGACAGGGACTAATTCACCCCTCCACTTT.

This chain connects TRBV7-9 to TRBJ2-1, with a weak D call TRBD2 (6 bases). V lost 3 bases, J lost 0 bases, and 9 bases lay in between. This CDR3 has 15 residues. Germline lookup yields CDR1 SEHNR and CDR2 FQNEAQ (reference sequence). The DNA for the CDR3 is TGTGCCAGCAGCTTCGCGGGGAGCTCCTACAATGAGCAGTTCTTC. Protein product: CASSFAGSSYNEQFF.

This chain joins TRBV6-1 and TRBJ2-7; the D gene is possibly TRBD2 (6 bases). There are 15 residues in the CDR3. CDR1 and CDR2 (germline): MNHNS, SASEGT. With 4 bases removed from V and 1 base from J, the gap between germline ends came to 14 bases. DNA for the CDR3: TGTGCCAGCAGTGCGGGTGGGGGGTCGTCCTACGAGCAGTACTTC. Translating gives CASSAGGGSSYEQYF.

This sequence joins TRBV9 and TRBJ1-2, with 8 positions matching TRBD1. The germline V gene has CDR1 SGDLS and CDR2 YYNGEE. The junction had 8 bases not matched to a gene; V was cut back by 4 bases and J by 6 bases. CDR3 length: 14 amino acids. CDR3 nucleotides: TGTGCCAGCAGCCCCTCGACAGGGGAGGATGGCTACACCTTC. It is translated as CASSPSTGEDGYTF.

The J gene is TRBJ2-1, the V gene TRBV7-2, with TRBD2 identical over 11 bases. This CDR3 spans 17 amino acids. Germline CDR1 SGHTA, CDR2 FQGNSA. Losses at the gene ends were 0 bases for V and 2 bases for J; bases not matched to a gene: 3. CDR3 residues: CASSLASGGAPYNEQFF. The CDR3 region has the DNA TGTGCCAGCAGCTTAGCTAGCGGGGGGGCCCCCTACAATGAGCAGTTCTTC.

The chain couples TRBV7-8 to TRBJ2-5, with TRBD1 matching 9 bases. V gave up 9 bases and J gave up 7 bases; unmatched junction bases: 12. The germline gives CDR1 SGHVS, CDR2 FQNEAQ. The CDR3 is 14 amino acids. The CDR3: CASDSRDRASTQYF. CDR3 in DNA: TGTGCCAGTGATTCTCGGGACAGGGCTTCGACCCAGTACTTC. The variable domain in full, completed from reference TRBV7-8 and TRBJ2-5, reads GAGVSQSPRYKVAKRGQDVALRCDPISGHVSLFWYQQALGQGPEFLTYFQNEAQLDKSGLPSDRFFAERPEGSVSTLKIQRTQQEDSAVYLCASDSRDRASTQYFGPGTRLLVL.

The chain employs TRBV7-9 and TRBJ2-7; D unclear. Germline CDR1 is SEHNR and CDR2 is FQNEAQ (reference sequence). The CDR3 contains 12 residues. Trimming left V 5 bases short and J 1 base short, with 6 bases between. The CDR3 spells CASSESSYEQYF. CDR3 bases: TGTGCCAGCAGCGAGAGTTCCTACGAGCAGTACTTC.

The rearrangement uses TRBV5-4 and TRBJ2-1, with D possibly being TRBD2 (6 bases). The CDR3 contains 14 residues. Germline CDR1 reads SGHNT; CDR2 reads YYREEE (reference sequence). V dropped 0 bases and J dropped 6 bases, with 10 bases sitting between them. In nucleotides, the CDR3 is TGTGCCAGCAGCTTGGAGAGGGAGGTCAATGAGCAGTTCTTC. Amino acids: CASSLEREVNEQFF.

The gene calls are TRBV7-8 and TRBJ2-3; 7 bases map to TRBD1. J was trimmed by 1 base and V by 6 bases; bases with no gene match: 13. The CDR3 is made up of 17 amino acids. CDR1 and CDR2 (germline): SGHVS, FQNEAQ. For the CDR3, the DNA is TGTGCCAGCAGTCAAGGGGGCCAGACGTTTGGCACAGATACGCAGTATTTT. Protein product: CASSQGGQTFGTDTQYF.

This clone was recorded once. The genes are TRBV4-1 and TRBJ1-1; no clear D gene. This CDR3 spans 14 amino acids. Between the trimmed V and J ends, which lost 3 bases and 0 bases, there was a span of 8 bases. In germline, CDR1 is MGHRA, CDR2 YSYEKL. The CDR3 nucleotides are TGCGCCAGCAGCCACGGGTTCTTGAACACTGAAGCTTTCTTT. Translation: CASSHGFLNTEAFF.

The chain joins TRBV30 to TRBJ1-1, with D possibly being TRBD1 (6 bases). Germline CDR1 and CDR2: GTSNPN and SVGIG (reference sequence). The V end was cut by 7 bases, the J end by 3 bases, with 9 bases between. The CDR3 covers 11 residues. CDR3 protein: CAYRVDTEAFF. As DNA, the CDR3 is TGTGCCTACAGGGTCGACACTGAAGCTTTCTTT.

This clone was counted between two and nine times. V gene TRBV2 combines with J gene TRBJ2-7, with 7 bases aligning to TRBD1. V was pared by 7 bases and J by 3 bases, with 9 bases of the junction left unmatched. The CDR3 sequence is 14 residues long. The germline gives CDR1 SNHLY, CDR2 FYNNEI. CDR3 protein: CASKKGTGDYEQYF. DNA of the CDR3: TGTGCCAGCAAGAAGGGCACAGGGGACTACGAGCAGTACTTC.

The CDR3 DNA reads TGTGCCAGCAGCCAATCGCGGACGCGGGGGGGCACAGATACGCAGTATTTT. Translation gives CASSQSRTRGGTDTQYF. The rearrangement links TRBV4-2 to TRBJ2-3, with 8 bases aligning to TRBD2. The CDR3 totals 17 residues. Germline trimming cut 2 bases from V and 1 base from J; bases unmatched to any gene: 8. Germline CDR1 and CDR2: LGHNA and YNFKEQ.

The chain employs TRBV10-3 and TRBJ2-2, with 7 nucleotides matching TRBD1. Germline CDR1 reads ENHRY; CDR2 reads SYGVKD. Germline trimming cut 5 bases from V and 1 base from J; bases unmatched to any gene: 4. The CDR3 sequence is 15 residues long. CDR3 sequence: CAISSGTENTGELFF. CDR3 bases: TGTGCCATCAGTTCCGGGACAGAGAACACCGGGGAGCTGTTTTTT.

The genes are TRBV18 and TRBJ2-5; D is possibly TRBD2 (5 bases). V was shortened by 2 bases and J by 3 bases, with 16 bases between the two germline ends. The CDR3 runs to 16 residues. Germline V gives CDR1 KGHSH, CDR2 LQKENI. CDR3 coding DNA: TGTGCCAGCTCACCAGTTGCGGGTTCGATCGAAGAGACCCAGTACTTC. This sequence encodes CASSPVAGSIEETQYF.

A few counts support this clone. The CDR3 here is CAWSLGTGVQPQHF. CDR3 coding DNA: TGTGCCTGGAGTCTAGGGACAGGGGTACAGCCCCAGCATTTT. The V and J genes are TRBV30 and TRBJ1-5; the match to TRBD1 covers 10 bases. Germline values: CDR1 GTSNPN, CDR2 SVGIG (reference sequence). CDR3 size: 14 residues. After removal of 2 bases from V and 7 bases from J, the junction contained 5 bases not matched to a gene. Drawing the rest from reference TRBV30 and TRBJ1-5, the complete variable domain is SQTIHQWPATLVQPVGSPLSLECTVEGTSNPNLYWYRQAAGRGLQLLFYSVGIGQISSEVPQNLSASRPQDRQFILSSKKLLLSDSGFYLCAWSLGTGVQPQHFGDGTRLSIL.

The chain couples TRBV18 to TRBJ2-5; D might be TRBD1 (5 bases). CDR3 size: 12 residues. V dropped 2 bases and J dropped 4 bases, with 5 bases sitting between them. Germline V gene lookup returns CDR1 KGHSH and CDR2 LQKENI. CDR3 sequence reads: CASSPGAETQYF. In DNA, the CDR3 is TGTGCCAGCTCACCAGGGGCAGAGACCCAGTACTTC.

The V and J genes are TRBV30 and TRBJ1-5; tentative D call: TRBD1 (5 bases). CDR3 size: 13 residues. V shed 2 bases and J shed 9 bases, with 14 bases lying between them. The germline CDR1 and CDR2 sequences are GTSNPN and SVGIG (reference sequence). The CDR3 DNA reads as TGTGCCTGGAGTCACGGGCCGGGGGGGCCCCAGCATTTT. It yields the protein CAWSHGPGGPQHF.

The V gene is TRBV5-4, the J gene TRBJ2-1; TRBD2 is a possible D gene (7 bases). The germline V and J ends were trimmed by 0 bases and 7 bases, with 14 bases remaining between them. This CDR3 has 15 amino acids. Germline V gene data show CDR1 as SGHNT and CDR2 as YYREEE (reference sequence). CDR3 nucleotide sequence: TGTGCCAGCAGCTTGGACGGGGGGCCTTGGAATGAGCAGTTCTTC. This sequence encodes CASSLDGGPWNEQFF.

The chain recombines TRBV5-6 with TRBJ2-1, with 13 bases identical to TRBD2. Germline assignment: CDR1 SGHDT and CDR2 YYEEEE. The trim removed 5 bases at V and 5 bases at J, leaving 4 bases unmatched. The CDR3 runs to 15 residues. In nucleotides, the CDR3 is TGTGCCAGCAGGACTAGCGGGGGGCCCAACAATGAGCAGTTCTTC. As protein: CASRTSGGPNNEQFF. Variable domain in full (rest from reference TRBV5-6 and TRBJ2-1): DAGVTQSPTHLIKTRGQQVTLRCSPKSGHDTVSWYQQALGQGPQFIFQYYEEEERQRGNFPDRFSGHQFPNYSSELNVNALLLGDSALYLCASRTSGGPNNEQFFGPGTRLTVL.

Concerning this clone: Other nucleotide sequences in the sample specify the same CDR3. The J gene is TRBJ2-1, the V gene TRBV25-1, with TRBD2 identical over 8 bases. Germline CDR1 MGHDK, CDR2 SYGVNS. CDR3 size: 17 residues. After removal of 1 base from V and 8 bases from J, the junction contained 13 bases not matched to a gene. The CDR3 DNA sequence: TGTGCCAGCAGTGAATCTAGCCCTCGGGGGGGGGCGGATGAGCAGTTCTTC. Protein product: CASSESSPRGGADEQFF.

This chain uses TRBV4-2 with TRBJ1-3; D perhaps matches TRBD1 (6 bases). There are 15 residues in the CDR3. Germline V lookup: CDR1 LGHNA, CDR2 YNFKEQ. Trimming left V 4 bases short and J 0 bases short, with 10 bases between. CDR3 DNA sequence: TGTGCCAGCAGCCCCCGGACAGCCTCTGGAAACACCATATATTTT. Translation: CASSPRTASGNTIYF.

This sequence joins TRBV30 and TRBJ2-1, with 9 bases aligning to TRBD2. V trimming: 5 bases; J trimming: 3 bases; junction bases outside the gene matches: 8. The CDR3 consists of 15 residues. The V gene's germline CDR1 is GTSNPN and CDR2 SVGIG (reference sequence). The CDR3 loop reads CAWGFGGGVYNEQFF. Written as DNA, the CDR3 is TGTGCCTGGGGTTTTGGCGGGGGGGTCTACAATGAGCAGTTCTTC.

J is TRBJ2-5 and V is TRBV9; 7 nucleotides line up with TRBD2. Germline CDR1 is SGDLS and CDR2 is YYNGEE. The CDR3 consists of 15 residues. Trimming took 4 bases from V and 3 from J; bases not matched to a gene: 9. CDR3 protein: CASSLSWAGEETQYF. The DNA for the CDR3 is TGTGCCAGCAGCCTTAGTTGGGCGGGGGAAGAGACCCAGTACTTC.